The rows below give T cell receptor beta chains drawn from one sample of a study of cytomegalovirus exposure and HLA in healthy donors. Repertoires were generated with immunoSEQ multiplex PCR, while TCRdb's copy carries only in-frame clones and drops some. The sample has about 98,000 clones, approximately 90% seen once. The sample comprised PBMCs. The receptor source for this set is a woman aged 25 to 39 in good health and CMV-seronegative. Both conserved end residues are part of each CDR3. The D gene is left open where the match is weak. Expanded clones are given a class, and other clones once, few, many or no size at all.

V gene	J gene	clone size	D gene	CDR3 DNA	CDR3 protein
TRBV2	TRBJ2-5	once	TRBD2	TGTGCCAGCAGTGCCGGACTAGAAGAGACCCAGTACTTC	CASSAGLEETQYF
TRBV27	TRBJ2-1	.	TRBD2	TGTGCCAGCAGTACTAAGCGGGACCCCCTCTTAAAGTACAATGAGCAGTTCTTC	CASSTKRDPLLKYNEQFF
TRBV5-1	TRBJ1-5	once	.	TGCGCCAGCAGCCGTGACGGACAGATAGATCAGCCCCAGCATTTT	CASSRDGQIDQPQHF
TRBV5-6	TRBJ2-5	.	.	TGTGCCAGCAGCTTGGCCGGGGAACAAGAGACCCAGTACTTC	CASSLAGEQETQYF
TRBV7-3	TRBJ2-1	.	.	TGTGCCAGCAGCTTACGAATGGGGGCAGGGCAGTTCTTC	CASSLRMGAGQFF
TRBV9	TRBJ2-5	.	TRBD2	TGTGCCAGCAGCGTAGCCAGCGGGAGGCAAGAGACCCAGTACTTC	CASSVASGRQETQYF
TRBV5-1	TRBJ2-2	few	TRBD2	TGCGCCAGCAGCTTGATCGGGGGGGTCAACACCGGGGAGCTGTTTTTT	CASSLIGGVNTGELFF
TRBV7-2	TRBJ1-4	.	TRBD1	TGTGCCAGCAGCCGGGACAGGGGTAATGAAAAACTGTTTTTT	CASSRDRGNEKLFF
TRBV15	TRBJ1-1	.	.	TGTGCCACCAGCAGAGATTTGAGCCCCTTAGACACTGAAGCTTTCTTT	CATSRDLSPLDTEAFF
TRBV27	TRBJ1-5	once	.	TGTGCCAGCAGGCCCGAGGTGGGGCTCGATCAGCCCCAGCATTTT	CASRPEVGLDQPQHF
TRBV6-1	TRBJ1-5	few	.	TGTGCCAGCACCTATGGGGAGAACCAGCCCCAGCATTTT	CASTYGENQPQHF
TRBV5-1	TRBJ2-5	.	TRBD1	TGCGCCAGCAGCCAGGGACAGGGGACGCGCCCGACCCAAGAGACCCAGTACTTC	CASSQGQGTRPTQETQYF
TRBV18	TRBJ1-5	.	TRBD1	TGTGCCAGCTCACAGGGGACAGCTCAGCCCCAGCATTTT	CASSQGTAQPQHF
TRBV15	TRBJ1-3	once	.	TGTGCCACCAGCGGACAGTACTCTGGAAACACCATATATTTT	CATSGQYSGNTIYF
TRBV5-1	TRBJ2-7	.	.	TGCGCCAGCAGCTTTCTCTACGAGCAGTACTTC	CASSFLYEQYF
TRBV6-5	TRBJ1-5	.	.	TGTGCCAGCAGTTCTGACTTCGGCGTTGACAATCAGCCCCAGCATTTT	CASSSDFGVDNQPQHF
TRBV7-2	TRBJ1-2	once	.	TGTGCCAGCAGCCGACAGAGAGCTAACTATGGCTACACCTTC	CASSRQRANYGYTF
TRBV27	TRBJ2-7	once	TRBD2	TGTGCCAGCAAAGGGACTACCGATAGCAAGCAGTACTTC	CASKGTTDSKQYF
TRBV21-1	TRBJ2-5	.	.	TGTGCCAGCAGCAGGAAGGACAGGGGGATGGACAAGACCCAGTACTTC	CASSRKDRGMDKTQYF
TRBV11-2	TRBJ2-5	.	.	TGTGCCAGCAGCTTCGTGGGGGCGCTGGCAGAGACCCAGTACTTC	CASSFVGALAETQYF
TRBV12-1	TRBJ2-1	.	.	TGTGCCAGCAGCGCGCCCGGGACAGGGGCCTACTGCAGCCTTGACAATGAGCAGTTCTTC	CASSAPGTGAYCSLDNEQFF
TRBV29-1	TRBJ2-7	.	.	TGCAGCGTTGGGGACACGACCTACGAGCAGTACTTC	CSVGDTTYEQYF
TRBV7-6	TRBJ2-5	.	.	TGTGCCAGCAGCCCCGGGTCCGAACGAAAAGAGACCCAGTACTTC	CASSPGSERKETQYF
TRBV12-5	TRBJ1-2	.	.	TGTGCTAGTGTCGTGGACAGTAGCTATGGCTACACCTTC	CASVVDSSYGYTF
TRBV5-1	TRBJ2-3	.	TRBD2	TGCGTCAGCAGCTTGCAGGCTAGCGGGGCCGGGATGACAGATACGCAGTATTTT	CVSSLQASGAGMTDTQYF
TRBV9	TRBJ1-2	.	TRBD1	TGTGCCAGCAGCGGACAGGGGGTCACTAACTATGGCTACACCTTC	CASSGQGVTNYGYTF
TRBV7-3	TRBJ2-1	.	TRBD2	TGTGCCAGCAGCCCTAGCGGGGTGGTGCAGTTCTTC	CASSPSGVVQFF
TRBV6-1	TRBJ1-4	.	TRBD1	TGTGCCAGCCACCGGGACAGGGGCGAAAAACTGTTTTTT	CASHRDRGEKLFF
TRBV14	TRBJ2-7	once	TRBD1	TGTGCCAGCAGCCAAGTAGGACAGGGGTTGGGCGAGCAGTACTTC	CASSQVGQGLGEQYF
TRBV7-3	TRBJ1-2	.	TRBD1	TGTGCCAGCAGCTTCGGACAGGGGGAGCCCTACACCTTC	CASSFGQGEPYTF
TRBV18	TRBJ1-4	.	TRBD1	TGTGCCAGCTCACCACAGGGGGCGAAGACAAATGAAAAACTGTTTTTT	CASSPQGAKTNEKLFF
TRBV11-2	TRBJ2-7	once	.	TGTGCCAGCCACCGGAGGGGAAAGCTCGAGCAGTACTTC	CASHRRGKLEQYF
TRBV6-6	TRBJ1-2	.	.	TGTGCCAGCAGTTCAGGGCGTTGGAGCGTCTATGGCTACACCTTC	CASSSGRWSVYGYTF
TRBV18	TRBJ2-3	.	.	TGTGCCAGCTCACCAGGGCCCCAGCGCACAGATACGCAGTATTTT	CASSPGPQRTDTQYF
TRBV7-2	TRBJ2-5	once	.	TGTGCCAGCAGCTTACTAGCGTCTGTAGAGACCCAGTACTTC	CASSLLASVETQYF
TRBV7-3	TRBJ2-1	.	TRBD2	TGTGCCAGCAGCTCGACTAGCGGCTCCTACAATGAGCAGTTCTTC	CASSSTSGSYNEQFF
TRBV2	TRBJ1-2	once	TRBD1	TGTGCCAGCATGGAGACAGGGAGCGGCTACACCTTC	CASMETGSGYTF
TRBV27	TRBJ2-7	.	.	TGTGCCATCTGGGGAGGTAACGAGCAGTACTTC	CAIWGGNEQYF
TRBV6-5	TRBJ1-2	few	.	TGTGCCAGCAGTTACAAAAAGCGGGGTGGCTACACCTTC	CASSYKKRGGYTF
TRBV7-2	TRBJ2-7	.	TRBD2	TGTGCCAGCAGCCCGACTAGCGGGAGGAACTACGAGCAGTACTTC	CASSPTSGRNYEQYF
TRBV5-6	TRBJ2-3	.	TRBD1	TGTGCCAGCAGCGGCCGGGACAGGTCCACAGATACGCAGTATTTT	CASSGRDRSTDTQYF
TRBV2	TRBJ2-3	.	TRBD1	TGTGCCAGCAGTGAGGGACAGGGGACAGATACGCAGTATTTT	CASSEGQGTDTQYF
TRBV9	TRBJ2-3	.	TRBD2	TGTGCCAGCAGCGTAATGCTAGCGGCAGATACGCAGTATTTT	CASSVMLAADTQYF
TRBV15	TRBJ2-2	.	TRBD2	TGTGCCACCAGCAGAGGACTAGCGGGGGGGCGGAACACCGGGGAGCTGTTTTTT	CATSRGLAGGRNTGELFF
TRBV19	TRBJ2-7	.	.	TGTGCCAGTCGCTACGCGGCGTCGGGATACGAGCAGTACTTC	CASRYAASGYEQYF
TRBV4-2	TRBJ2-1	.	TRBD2	TGTGCCAGCAGCCAAGAGCTAGCGGGGGTTCACTACAATGAGCAGTTCTTC	CASSQELAGVHYNEQFF
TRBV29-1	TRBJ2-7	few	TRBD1	TGCAGCGTTGGGACAGGGGAGAACAGCGAGCAGTACTTC	CSVGTGENSEQYF
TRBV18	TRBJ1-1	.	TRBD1	TGTGCCAGCTCACCTTTTCGACAGGGAGGCTACACTGAAGCTTTCTTT	CASSPFRQGGYTEAFF
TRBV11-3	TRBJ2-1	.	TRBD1	TGTGCCAGCAACCCAGGACAGGGCGGGGACAATGAGCAGTTCTTC	CASNPGQGGDNEQFF
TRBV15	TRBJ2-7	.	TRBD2	TGTGCCACCAGCAGAGTACTAGCGGGGACGAGCGAGCAGTACTTC	CATSRVLAGTSEQYF
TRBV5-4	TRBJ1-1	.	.	TGTGCCAGTCGTAAGGGGGGGGCCGGGGACACTGAAGCTTTCTTT	CASRKGGAGDTEAFF
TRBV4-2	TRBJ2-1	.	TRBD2	TGTGCCAGCAGCCAAGCCTCCCTAGCGGGAGGGACAAACTTGGGGTTCTTC	CASSQASLAGGTNLGFF
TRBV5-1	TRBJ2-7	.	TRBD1	TGCGCCAGCAGCTCCCGGAAGGACAGGGGCAGTTACGAGCAGTACTTC	CASSSRKDRGSYEQYF
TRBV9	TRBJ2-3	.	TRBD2	TGTGCCAGCAGCGGGGGACTAGCAGTAGATACGCAGTATTTT	CASSGGLAVDTQYF
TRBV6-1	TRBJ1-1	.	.	TGTGCCAGCAGTGATCCGGGGTCGGCCACTGAAGCTTTCTTT	CASSDPGSATEAFF